This is a list of T cell receptor beta chains from one sample in a study of shared clonotypes between healthy human individuals. Assay: immunoSEQ multiplex PCR; the TCRdb copy retains only in-frame clones and omits some. The table lists under 850,000 clones, just under 75% of them singletons. Sequencing used memory CD4+ T cells sorted from blood. These receptors were obtained from a woman under 40 in good health. Both conserved end residues are part of each CDR3. Fields, in order: J gene, CDR3 length, D gene, V gene, clone size, CDR3 DNA, CDR3 protein. A D gene is named only where the DNA matches it firmly. Not every row has a clone size; where given, it reads once, few, many or a size class.

j_call: TRBJ2-1; cdr3_length: 15; d_call: TRBD2; v_call: TRBV11-2; clone_size: .; cdr3_nt: TGTGCCAGCAGCCCGGGACTAGCGGGAAACAATGAGCAGTTCTTC; cdr3_aa: CASSPGLAGNNEQFF
j_call: TRBJ2-3; cdr3_length: 17; d_call: TRBD2; v_call: TRBV27; clone_size: .; cdr3_nt: TGTGCCAGCAGCCCCGGGACTAGCGGGCGAGGGGGAGATACGCAGTATTTT; cdr3_aa: CASSPGTSGRGGDTQYF
j_call: TRBJ2-7; cdr3_length: 14; d_call: TRBD2; v_call: TRBV7-2; clone_size: .; cdr3_nt: TGTGCCAGCAGCTTTACTAGCGGGAGTGGCGAGCAGTACTTC; cdr3_aa: CASSFTSGSGEQYF
j_call: TRBJ2-3; cdr3_length: 15; d_call: .; v_call: TRBV5-1; clone_size: few; cdr3_nt: TGCGCCAGCAGCTTAGGGACCCCTTACACAGATACGCAGTATTTT; cdr3_aa: CASSLGTPYTDTQYF
j_call: TRBJ2-1; cdr3_length: 16; d_call: TRBD2; v_call: TRBV7-2; clone_size: .; cdr3_nt: TGTGCCAGCAGCTTAGAGTTCTCAGCGGGAGGTGGTGAGCAGTTCTTC; cdr3_aa: CASSLEFSAGGGEQFF
j_call: TRBJ1-4; cdr3_length: 15; d_call: TRBD1; v_call: TRBV30; clone_size: .; cdr3_nt: TGTGCCGGCTCCAATTACAGGGGACCTAATGAAAAACTGTTTTTT; cdr3_aa: CAGSNYRGPNEKLFF
j_call: TRBJ2-1; cdr3_length: 15; d_call: .; v_call: TRBV6-5; clone_size: many; cdr3_nt: TGTGCCAGCAGGAGCCTGCGTAGCTCCTACAATGAGCAGTTCTTC; cdr3_aa: CASRSLRSSYNEQFF
j_call: TRBJ2-7; cdr3_length: 14; d_call: .; v_call: TRBV28; clone_size: once; cdr3_nt: TGTGCCAGCAGTTTTGGGGGTAAAACCTACGAGCAGTACTTC; cdr3_aa: CASSFGGKTYEQYF
j_call: TRBJ1-3; cdr3_length: 14; d_call: .; v_call: TRBV5-1; clone_size: .; cdr3_nt: TGCGCCAGCAGCTTGGGCACGGAGGGAAACACCATATATTTT; cdr3_aa: CASSLGTEGNTIYF
j_call: TRBJ2-7; cdr3_length: 15; d_call: .; v_call: TRBV11-2; clone_size: few; cdr3_nt: TGTGCCAGCAGCTTAAGTGTCCTGGGAGAAGTTGAGCAGTACTTC; cdr3_aa: CASSLSVLGEVEQYF
j_call: TRBJ2-7; cdr3_length: 11; d_call: .; v_call: TRBV5-8; clone_size: .; cdr3_nt: TGTGCCAGCACCCTAAACCGCGAGCAGTACTTC; cdr3_aa: CASTLNREQYF
j_call: TRBJ2-2; cdr3_length: 15; d_call: TRBD1; v_call: TRBV18; clone_size: .; cdr3_nt: TGTGCCAGCTCACCAGGACAGGGGGACACCGGGGAGCTGTTTTTT; cdr3_aa: CASSPGQGDTGELFF
j_call: TRBJ2-4; cdr3_length: 15; d_call: .; v_call: TRBV6-4; clone_size: .; cdr3_nt: TGTGCCAGCAGTGACTCCCACGGAGCCAAAAACATTCAGTACTTC; cdr3_aa: CASSDSHGAKNIQYF
j_call: TRBJ2-1; cdr3_length: 13; d_call: TRBD1; v_call: TRBV11-1; clone_size: .; cdr3_nt: TGTGCCAGCAGTTTAGACCCCGGGACAGGTCAGTTCTTC; cdr3_aa: CASSLDPGTGQFF
j_call: TRBJ2-7; cdr3_length: 15; d_call: TRBD2; v_call: TRBV19; clone_size: .; cdr3_nt: TGTGCCAGTAGTATGGGAGCGGGAGAAGTGTACGAGCAGTACTTC; cdr3_aa: CASSMGAGEVYEQYF
j_call: TRBJ2-1; cdr3_length: 15; d_call: TRBD2; v_call: TRBV6-6; clone_size: .; cdr3_nt: TGTGCCAGCAGTTACACGGGACTAGCGGGAGCTGAGCAGTTCTTC; cdr3_aa: CASSYTGLAGAEQFF
j_call: TRBJ2-3; cdr3_length: 14; d_call: TRBD1; v_call: TRBV6-5; clone_size: .; cdr3_nt: TGTGCCGTTCGACCAGGGGGCGACACAGATACGCAGTATTTT; cdr3_aa: CAVRPGGDTDTQYF
j_call: TRBJ2-1; cdr3_length: 19; d_call: TRBD1; v_call: TRBV5-1; clone_size: many; cdr3_nt: TGCGCCAGCAGCTCCGAATTACGGGGTAGACAGGGGAGGTACAATGAGCAGTTCTTC; cdr3_aa: CASSSELRGRQGRYNEQFF
j_call: TRBJ2-4; cdr3_length: 14; d_call: .; v_call: TRBV9; clone_size: few; cdr3_nt: TGTGCCAGCAGCGTAGATCCCATAGCTAACATTCAGTACTTC; cdr3_aa: CASSVDPIANIQYF
j_call: TRBJ2-1; cdr3_length: 16; d_call: .; v_call: TRBV23-1; clone_size: .; cdr3_nt: TGCGCCAGCAGTCCGTTTCTAATGAGCAGCTACAATGAGCAGTTCTTC; cdr3_aa: CASSPFLMSSYNEQFF
j_call: TRBJ2-2; cdr3_length: 14; d_call: .; v_call: TRBV30; clone_size: .; cdr3_nt: TGTGCCAGGAGGGTGGACGTGAACACCGGGGAGCTGTTTTTT; cdr3_aa: CARRVDVNTGELFF
j_call: TRBJ2-7; cdr3_length: 12; d_call: TRBD1; v_call: TRBV5-5; clone_size: .; cdr3_nt: TGTGCCAGCAGTTATGACAGGGCCGAGCAGTACTTC; cdr3_aa: CASSYDRAEQYF
j_call: TRBJ1-3; cdr3_length: 14; d_call: .; v_call: TRBV16; clone_size: .; cdr3_nt: TGTGCCAGCAGCCCTCCGGGGGTTCGAAACACCATATATTTT; cdr3_aa: CASSPPGVRNTIYF
j_call: TRBJ1-5; cdr3_length: 16; d_call: .; v_call: TRBV9; clone_size: .; cdr3_nt: TGTGCCAGCTCATCAGGGTACGCCCAGGGCAATCAGCCCCAGCATTTT; cdr3_aa: CASSSGYAQGNQPQHF
j_call: TRBJ2-1; cdr3_length: 15; d_call: TRBD1; v_call: TRBV18; clone_size: .; cdr3_nt: TGTGCCAGCTCACCGGACAGGGGGGTTTACAATGAGCAGTTCTTC; cdr3_aa: CASSPDRGVYNEQFF
j_call: TRBJ1-2; cdr3_length: 17; d_call: .; v_call: TRBV5-6; clone_size: .; cdr3_nt: TGTGCCAGCAGCTTGCGCTCCGGGGACGCCACCCGCTATGGCTACACCTTC; cdr3_aa: CASSLRSGDATRYGYTF
j_call: TRBJ1-2; cdr3_length: 15; d_call: .; v_call: TRBV28; clone_size: .; cdr3_nt: TGTGCCAGCAGTTTATTGGGCAGGGTACGACGTGGCTACACCTTC; cdr3_aa: CASSLLGRVRRGYTF
j_call: TRBJ1-2; cdr3_length: 13; d_call: .; v_call: TRBV7-2; clone_size: .; cdr3_nt: TGTGCCAGCAGCTTAGGGTCTTACTATGGCTACACCTTC; cdr3_aa: CASSLGSYYGYTF
j_call: TRBJ2-1; cdr3_length: 15; d_call: TRBD2; v_call: TRBV7-9; clone_size: few; cdr3_nt: TGTGCCAGCAGCTTAGGACTAGCAGCCTTGGATGAGCAGTTCTTC; cdr3_aa: CASSLGLAALDEQFF
j_call: TRBJ2-3; cdr3_length: 14; d_call: .; v_call: TRBV7-3; clone_size: .; cdr3_nt: TGTGCCAGCAGCCCGGGGTCTAGCACAGATACGCAGTATTTT; cdr3_aa: CASSPGSSTDTQYF
j_call: TRBJ1-3; cdr3_length: 15; d_call: .; v_call: TRBV6-1; clone_size: .; cdr3_nt: TGTGCCAGCAGACAGTACGAACGCTCTGGAAACACCATATATTTT; cdr3_aa: CASRQYERSGNTIYF
j_call: TRBJ1-5; cdr3_length: 14; d_call: .; v_call: TRBV19; clone_size: few; cdr3_nt: TGTGCCAGTAGCCCCGTCGGGGTCAGTCAGCCCCAGCATTTT; cdr3_aa: CASSPVGVSQPQHF
j_call: TRBJ2-3; cdr3_length: 11; d_call: .; v_call: TRBV4-2; clone_size: .; cdr3_nt: TGTGCCAGCAGCCTCACAGATACGCAGTATTTT; cdr3_aa: CASSLTDTQYF
j_call: TRBJ2-5; cdr3_length: 18; d_call: TRBD2; v_call: TRBV7-3; clone_size: .; cdr3_nt: TGTGCCAGCAGCTTGACCGGGTCGGGACTAGCGGCGGGGGGGACCCAGTACTTC; cdr3_aa: CASSLTGSGLAAGGTQYF
j_call: TRBJ1-5; cdr3_length: 14; d_call: .; v_call: TRBV6-6; clone_size: .; cdr3_nt: TGTGCCAGCAGCCAAGGGGCCCGCAATCAGCCCCAGCATTTT; cdr3_aa: CASSQGARNQPQHF
j_call: TRBJ2-1; cdr3_length: 15; d_call: .; v_call: TRBV5-1; clone_size: .; cdr3_nt: TGCGCCAGCAGGCCCGGGACGGGACCCTACAATGAGCAGTTCTTC; cdr3_aa: CASRPGTGPYNEQFF
j_call: TRBJ2-7; cdr3_length: 14; d_call: .; v_call: TRBV14; clone_size: many; cdr3_nt: TGTGCCAGCAGCCAAACCGGGACTTCGCTACTTAAGTACTTC; cdr3_aa: CASSQTGTSLLKYF
j_call: TRBJ1-5; cdr3_length: 16; d_call: TRBD1; v_call: TRBV30; clone_size: .; cdr3_nt: TGTGCCTGGAGAGAGACAGGGGGCGCGAGCAATCAGCCCCAGCATTTT; cdr3_aa: CAWRETGGASNQPQHF
j_call: TRBJ2-1; cdr3_length: 14; d_call: TRBD2; v_call: TRBV5-1; clone_size: .; cdr3_nt: TGCGCCAGCAGCCAGGGACTAGCGGGAGGGCCGCAGTTCTTC; cdr3_aa: CASSQGLAGGPQFF
j_call: TRBJ1-2; cdr3_length: 13; d_call: TRBD1; v_call: TRBV15; clone_size: .; cdr3_nt: TGTGCCACCAGCAGTGGACAGGGGTATGGCTACACCTTC; cdr3_aa: CATSSGQGYGYTF
j_call: TRBJ2-7; cdr3_length: 13; d_call: .; v_call: TRBV27; clone_size: .; cdr3_nt: TGTGCCAGTACGAGGCTCTCTGGGGACGAGCAGTACTTC; cdr3_aa: CASTRLSGDEQYF
j_call: TRBJ2-5; cdr3_length: 12; d_call: .; v_call: TRBV7-9; clone_size: .; cdr3_nt: TGTGCCAGCAGCCAGTGGTCCGGGACCCAGTACTTC; cdr3_aa: CASSQWSGTQYF
j_call: TRBJ1-5; cdr3_length: 14; d_call: .; v_call: TRBV7-9; clone_size: few; cdr3_nt: TGTGCCAGCAGCCCGGACGGGTCAAATCAGCCCCAGCATTTT; cdr3_aa: CASSPDGSNQPQHF
j_call: TRBJ2-7; cdr3_length: 16; d_call: TRBD2; v_call: TRBV7-2; clone_size: .; cdr3_nt: TGTGCCAGCAGCTTAGTGCTAGCGGGAGGGTTCTACGAGCAGTACTTC; cdr3_aa: CASSLVLAGGFYEQYF
j_call: TRBJ2-7; cdr3_length: 15; d_call: TRBD2; v_call: TRBV7-9; clone_size: few; cdr3_nt: TGTGCCAGCAGCCCAGAGACTAGCGGGAGGGCCCCCGGATACTTC; cdr3_aa: CASSPETSGRAPGYF
j_call: TRBJ1-1; cdr3_length: 15; d_call: TRBD1; v_call: TRBV18; clone_size: few; cdr3_nt: TGTGCCAGCTCACCGAACGGACAGGGGAACACTGAAGCTTTCTTT; cdr3_aa: CASSPNGQGNTEAFF
j_call: TRBJ2-3; cdr3_length: 13; d_call: .; v_call: TRBV4-2; clone_size: .; cdr3_nt: TGTGCCAGCAGCCAAGAGGGACGAGATACGCAGTATTTT; cdr3_aa: CASSQEGRDTQYF
j_call: TRBJ2-3; cdr3_length: 16; d_call: .; v_call: TRBV11-2; clone_size: .; cdr3_nt: TGTGCCAGCAGCACGGGACGAGGCGGGGTGGTAGATACGCAGTATTTT; cdr3_aa: CASSTGRGGVVDTQYF
j_call: TRBJ1-1; cdr3_length: 14; d_call: TRBD1; v_call: TRBV7-9; clone_size: .; cdr3_nt: TGTGCCAGCAGCCCGCAGGGGGGGAGCGCTGAAGCTTTCTTT; cdr3_aa: CASSPQGGSAEAFF